This paragraph reports one T cell receptor (beta chain). The authors ran a second PCR of about 6 to 11 cycles using a sample-barcoded 5' primer and a J-beta primer mix. TCRdb independently ran MiXCR on the 5' RACE reads; one entry per CDR3 protein. The data contain 550,000 to 600,000 distinct CDR3 sequences, approximately 30% of them seen just once; the ten biggest clones take up around a sixth. The data originate from a study of blood T cells in healthy people across ages. Trimming stripped 4 bases from V and 0 bases from J, with 10 bases between. Germline-derived CDR1 and CDR2 are SGHRS and YFSETQ. This CDR3 is 15 amino acids long.

The sequence was obtained from a woman between 65 and 79 years old in good health. The chain is built from TRBV5-1 and TRBJ1-4, with TRBD1 as a possible D gene (5 bases). Sequencing was carried out using blood. CDR3 nucleotides: TGCGCCAGCAGCCTCTGGACATCAACTAATGAAAAACTGTTTTTT. Residues: CASSLWTSTNEKLFF. The whole variable domain, filled in from reference TRBV5-1 and TRBJ1-4, reads KAGVTQTPRYLIKTRGQQVTLSCSPISGHRSVSWYQQTPGQGLQFLFEYFSETQRNKGNFPGRFSGRQFSNSRSEMNVSTLELGDSALYLCASSLWTSTNEKLFFGSGTQLSVL.